The 21 T cell receptor beta chains below come from one sample, sequenced in a study of blood T cells in healthy people across ages. A J-beta primer mix and a sample-barcoded 5' primer were used in a second PCR of about 7 to 12 cycles. TCRdb passed the 5' RACE reads through MiXCR, listing each CDR3 protein once. In the table there are about 720,000 distinct CDR3 sequences, 20% to 25% of which are singletons. The sequenced sample was blood. The receptors derive from a man between 65 and 85 years old in good health.

This clonotype was found a few times. The V call is TRBV28, the J call TRBJ2-1; possibly TRBD1 for D (6 bases). The DNA matches TRBJ2-7 better at its end, which makes the J call doubtful. Germline CDR1 and CDR2: MDHEN and SYDVKM. This CDR3 region has 14 residues. The DNA for the CDR3 is TGTGCCAGCAGTTCCCGGACAGTTCCCTACGAGCAGTACTTC. Translating it yields CASSSRTVPYEQYF.

The chain employs TRBV15 and TRBJ1-5; D not resolved. Germline CDR1 LNHNV, CDR2 YYDKDF (reference sequence). There are 15 residues in the CDR3. Trimming took 2 bases from V and 4 from J, leaving 12 bases between them. This CDR3 reads CATSRNAGPNQPQHF. The CDR3 DNA sequence: TGTGCCACCAGCAGAAATGCCGGACCAAATCAGCCCCAGCATTTT.

This clonotype turned up a few times. The genes are TRBV19 and TRBJ1-1, with 7 bases matching TRBD1. The V gene end was trimmed by 5 bases and the J gene end by 3 bases; junction bases not matched to a gene: 9. The germline V gene encodes CDR1 LNHDA and CDR2 SQIVND (reference sequence). The CDR3 sequence is 15 residues long. The CDR3 reads CASSPGGGSYTEAFF. DNA for the CDR3: TGTGCCAGTAGTCCAGGGGGGGGTTCGTACACTGAAGCTTTCTTT.

This clonotype came up once. The chain employs TRBV9 and TRBJ2-1, with 9 bases lining up with TRBD2. The germline V gene encodes CDR1 SGDLS and CDR2 YYNGEE. CDR3 size: 15 residues. The J segment lost 4 bases and the V segment lost 3 bases, leaving 5 bases of the junction unmatched. The CDR3 bases are TGTGCCAGCAGCGAGGGACTAGCCGAGTACAATGAGCAGTTCTTC. This encodes CASSEGLAEYNEQFF.

This chain links TRBV24-1 with TRBJ2-2, with D hard to call. Trimming left V 4 bases short and J 0 bases short, with 8 bases between. This CDR3 region has 15 residues. The germline CDR1 and CDR2 sequences are KGHDR and SFDVKD. Here the CDR3 reads CATSDPRANTGELFF. For the CDR3, the DNA is TGTGCCACCAGTGACCCACGAGCGAACACCGGGGAGCTGTTTTTT.

This clonotype was seen a handful of times. The chain links TRBV20-1 to TRBJ2-5; D is ambiguous. Germline V gives CDR1 DFQATT, CDR2 SNEGSKA (reference sequence). V dropped 3 bases and J dropped 0 bases, with 5 bases sitting between them. CDR3 size: 12 residues. The CDR3 region has the DNA TGCAGTGCTAGCCAAAACCAAGAGACCCAGTACTTC. Translating it yields CSASQNQETQYF.

V usage is TRBV20-1 and J usage is TRBJ2-3; D gene ambiguous. Trimming took off 0 bases at V and 2 bases at J, with 12 bases between the two ends. The CDR3 has 15 amino acids. The germline V gene encodes CDR1 DFQATT and CDR2 SNEGSKA (reference sequence). As DNA, the CDR3 is TGCAGTGCTAGAGATCCCGGCCCCTTCACAGATACGCAGTATTTT. This gives the protein CSARDPGPFTDTQYF.

This clonotype was detected ten times or more. The gene calls are TRBV20-1 and TRBJ1-5; no reliable D call. The germline CDR1 and CDR2 sequences are DFQATT and SNEGSKA (reference sequence). The CDR3 is 14 amino acids. Trimming took 0 bases from V and 6 from J, leaving 12 bases between them. The chain's CDR3 is CSARDWKGSQPQHF. CDR3 sequence (DNA): TGCAGTGCTAGAGATTGGAAAGGGAGTCAGCCCCAGCATTTT.

The chain is built from TRBV6-7 and TRBJ2-7; 14 nucleotides match TRBD2. TRBV6-7 has ORF status, its function being uncertain. J gave up 2 bases and V 2 bases, and 23 bases lay outside the gene matches. The CDR3 extends over 23 amino acids. CDR3 residues: CASSYKLEGPRRGLAGDTYEQYV. In DNA form, the CDR3 reads TGTGCCAGCAGTTACAAGTTGGAGGGTCCTCGCCGGGGACTAGCGGGAGACACCTACGAGCAGTACGTC.

This clonotype appeared a single time. The V call is TRBV13, the J call TRBJ2-3, with 7 bases identical to TRBD2. V dropped 1 base and J dropped 3; count of bases not matched to a gene: 7. Germline V gene lookup returns CDR1 PRHDT and CDR2 FYEKMQ (reference sequence). The CDR3 sequence is 16 residues long. CDR3 coding DNA: TGTGCCAGCAGCTTAGTCGGGGGAGGGCCGACAGATACGCAGTATTTT. It specifies CASSLVGGGPTDTQYF.

Here the CDR3 reads CASSPLAGIHFYEQYF. CDR3 DNA: TGTGCCAGCAGCCCGCTCGCCGGGATCCATTTCTACGAGCAGTACTTC. The J gene is TRBJ2-5, the V gene TRBV7-2, with a weak D call TRBD2 (5 bases). The J call is uncertain, as TRBJ2-7 better fits the DNA end. The V gene's germline CDR1 is SGHTA and CDR2 FQGNSA. The CDR3 spans 16 residues.

The rearrangement joins TRBV7-2 to TRBJ2-1, with TRBD1 as a possible D gene (6 bases). The tail of the sequence fits TRBJ2-7 better, so the J call may be wrong. The CDR3 runs 12 residues. Looked up from germline, CDR1 is SGHTA and CDR2 is FQGNSA. In DNA form, the CDR3 reads TGTGCCAGCAGCAAACAGGGAAGCGAGCAGTACTTC. Residues: CASSKQGSEQYF.

This clonotype was seen only a few times. V is TRBV20-1 and J is TRBJ2-5, with D hard to call. CDR3 length: 13 residues. CDR1 is DFQATT, CDR2 SNEGSKA, per germline (reference sequence). V lost 6 bases to trimming and J lost 3 bases, with 14 bases between them. CDR3 residues: CSARRQAKETQYF. In DNA, the CDR3 is TGCAGTGCCAGACGGCAGGCCAAAGAGACCCAGTACTTC.

This clonotype was seen only a few times. The chain is built from TRBV19 and TRBJ2-7; no clear D gene. Trimming left V 7 bases short and J 6 bases short, with 13 bases between. CDR1 is LNHDA, CDR2 SQIVND, per germline (reference sequence). The CDR3 has 12 residues. CDR3 sequence: CASTSRSGEQYF. In nucleotides, the CDR3 is TGTGCCAGTACATCTAGATCAGGCGAGCAGTACTTC.

With regard to this clonotype: The junction does not match germline at one end; this may be a read error. This sequence joins TRBV7-2 and TRBJ2-1; 10 nucleotides line up with TRBD2. Germline assignment: CDR1 SGHTA and CDR2 FQGNSA. CDR3 length: 15 residues. The CDR3 DNA reads as TGTGCCAACAGCCCCGGGACTAGCGTCTACAATGAGCAGTTCTTC. This gives the protein CANSPGTSVYNEQFF.

In this sample, this clonotype turned up a few times. A read error may account for a junction end that differs from germline. The chain employs TRBV20-1 and TRBJ2-6, with D tentatively TRBD1 (5 bases). This CDR3 region has 13 residues. Germline V lookup: CDR1 DFQATT, CDR2 SNEGSKA (reference sequence). The CDR3 spells CSAGASGASVLTF. The CDR3, as DNA: TGCAGTGCAGGGGCTTCTGGGGCCAGCGTCCTGACTTTC.

The chain employs TRBV20-1 and TRBJ1-1; D remains ambiguous. Germline-derived CDR1 and CDR2 are DFQATT and SNEGSKA (reference sequence). Trimming shortened V by 6 bases and J by 6 bases, and 17 bases separated the two germline ends. The CDR3 spans 13 residues. The CDR3 sequence: CSAPGRRFPEAFF. The CDR3 nucleotides are TGCAGTGCCCCGGGTAGGAGGTTCCCTGAAGCTTTCTTT.

This chain links TRBV12-3 or TRBV12-4 with TRBJ2-5, with D possibly called TRBD1 or TRBD2 (5 bases each). Trimming shortened V by 7 bases and J by 2 bases, and 11 bases separated the two germline ends. This CDR3 has 13 amino acids. In DNA, the CDR3 is TGTGCCAGCACCGGGGCAGATCAAGAGACCCAGTACTTC. Protein: CASTGADQETQYF.

Notes on this clonotype: An end of the junction does not agree with germline; a read error may underlie this. The chain links TRBV9 to TRBJ1-1; D is unclear. CDR1 and CDR2 (germline): SGDLS, YYNGEE. The CDR3 is 13 residues long. CDR3 bases: TGTGCCAGCAGTGTAGTTTCGAACACTGAAGCTTTCTTT. Translated, it gives CASSVVSNTEAFF.

The J gene is TRBJ2-1, the V gene TRBV6-1; 10 bases are shared with TRBD2. The CDR3 sequence is 17 residues long. V lost 5 bases to trimming and J lost 10 bases; unmatched junction nucleotides: 17. Germline V gene data show CDR1 as MNHNS and CDR2 as SASEGT. Written as DNA, the CDR3 is TGTGCCAGCAGTACGGCACCTAGCGGGGGCACTTTCTTGGAGCAGTTCTTC. This encodes CASSTAPSGGTFLEQFF.

The V gene is TRBV6-6, the J gene TRBJ2-7, with 9 bases identical to TRBD1. The germline gives CDR1 MNHNY, CDR2 SVGAGI (reference sequence). The CDR3 sequence is 14 residues long. V was clipped by 5 bases and J by 6 bases; unmatched bases: 8. CDR3 loop: CASSHTGGSVEQYF. The CDR3 DNA reads TGTGCCAGCAGTCATACAGGGGGCTCGGTCGAGCAGTACTTC.